Following are 15 T cell receptor beta chains from one sample sequenced in a study of shared clonotypes between healthy human individuals. Repertoires were generated with immunoSEQ multiplex PCR, while TCRdb's copy carries only in-frame clones and drops some. This table has roughly 500,000 clones, roughly 80% appearing once. The sequenced sample consisted of PBMCs. The receptors stem from a woman aged 40 to 49 in good health. Some clones in this sample may be carry-over from other donors' samples.

The chain is built from TRBV19 and TRBJ1-2, with 7 bases lining up with TRBD1. Germline values: CDR1 LNHDA, CDR2 SQIVND (reference sequence). CDR3 length: 15 amino acids. The V and J ends lost 6 bases and 0 bases, in that order; junction bases with no gene match: 7. CDR3 bases: TGTGCCAGTAGACCCTGGACAGGCCCTAACTATGGCTACACCTTC. Amino acids: CASRPWTGPNYGYTF.

This chain joins TRBV5-1 and TRBJ2-7; 8 nucleotides line up with TRBD1. The V segment lost 3 bases and the J segment 2 bases; nucleotides outside the gene matches: 4. The CDR3 runs to 14 residues. Germline V CDR1 and CDR2: SGHRS, YFSETQ. The DNA of the CDR3 is TGCGCCAGCAGCTCGGGGACAGGTCCCTACGAGCAGTACTTC. This encodes CASSSGTGPYEQYF.

This clone was observed at least ten times. The V call is TRBV11-1, the J call TRBJ2-5; the match to TRBD1 covers 7 bases. Per germline, CDR1 SGHAT and CDR2 FQDESV (reference sequence). Trimming at V came to 5 bases and at J to 1 base, leaving 4 bases not matched to a gene. The CDR3 runs to 14 residues. CDR3 bases: TGTGCCAGCAGCCGCCGGGACAGCCAAGAGACCCAGTACTTC. This translates into CASSRRDSQETQYF.

The gene calls are TRBV5-1 and TRBJ2-7; TRBD2 agrees at 11 bases. The CDR3 extends over 15 amino acids. The V and J ends lost 4 bases and 3 bases, in that order; junction bases with no gene match: 6. Germline CDR1 and CDR2: SGHRS and YFSETQ. The CDR3 DNA sequence: TGCGCCAGCAGCCCAACTAGCGGGAGTTACTACGAGCAGTACTTC. Encoded protein: CASSPTSGSYYEQYF.

V gene TRBV7-2 combines with J gene TRBJ2-5, with unresolved D. This CDR3 spans 15 amino acids. V lost 6 bases, J lost 5 bases, and 19 bases lay in between. Germline V gene sequence: CDR1 SGHTA, CDR2 FQGNSA. The CDR3 protein is CASSPPTSLGETQYF. For the CDR3, the DNA is TGTGCCAGCAGTCCCCCTACCTCCTTGGGGGAGACCCAGTACTTC.

The V gene is TRBV27, the J gene TRBJ2-1, with 9 bases lining up with TRBD1. CDR3 length equals 16 residues. The V and J ends lost 6 bases and 1 base, in that order; junction bases with no gene match: 7. Looked up from germline, CDR1 is MNHEY and CDR2 is SMNVEV (reference sequence). This CDR3 reads CASRTGGVRSYNEQFF. CDR3 nucleotide sequence: TGTGCCAGCAGGACAGGGGGAGTGCGGTCCTACAATGAGCAGTTCTTC.

The chain is built from TRBV6-5 and TRBJ1-1, with D hard to call. CDR1 is MNHEY, CDR2 SVGAGI, per germline. Deletions cut 5 bases from V and 3 bases from J, with 16 bases between. The CDR3 extends over 15 amino acids. CDR3 in amino acids: CASSGEVVAYTEAFF. CDR3 nucleotides: TGTGCCAGCAGTGGAGAAGTGGTGGCTTACACTGAAGCTTTCTTT.

This chain uses TRBV9 with TRBJ2-1; D not resolved. Germline CDR1 reads SGDLS; CDR2 reads YYNGEE. With 0 bases removed from V and 8 bases from J, the gap between germline ends came to 9 bases. CDR3 size: 13 residues. CDR3 coding DNA: TGTGCCAGCAGCGTAGCTCTGGGATATGAGCAGTTCTTC. Translating it yields CASSVALGYEQFF.

This rearrangement joins TRBV19 to TRBJ2-1; no reliable D call. Germline assignment: CDR1 LNHDA and CDR2 SQIVND (reference sequence). Trimming left V 8 bases short and J 13 bases short, with 15 bases between. This CDR3 is 11 amino acids long. This chain's CDR3 is CASSNGLDQFF. Written as DNA, the CDR3 is TGTGCCAGTTCAAATGGTCTTGATCAGTTCTTC.

V is TRBV5-4 and J is TRBJ2-3, with 9 bases matching TRBD2. Germline loops: CDR1 SGHNT, CDR2 YYREEE (reference sequence). Unmatched junction bases numbered 12, after V lost 1 base and J lost 6 bases. This CDR3 contains 17 residues. CDR3 bases: TGTGCCAGCAGCTTGTCTAGCGGGACGACGGGGGGGGATACGCAGTATTTT. As protein: CASSLSSGTTGGDTQYF. Together with reference TRBV5-4 and TRBJ2-3, the CDR3 gives the full variable domain: ETGVTQSPTHLIKTRGQQVTLRCSSQSGHNTVSWYQQALGQGPQFIFQYYREEENGRGNFPPRFSGLQFPNYSSELNVNALELDDSALYLCASSLSSGTTGGDTQYFGPGTRLTVL.

This clone was recorded many times. The same CDR3 also results from other DNA sequences found in this sample. The chain carries TRBV27 and TRBJ2-7; 7 nucleotides align to TRBD1. CDR3 length: 17 amino acids. Germline CDR1 reads MNHEY; CDR2 reads SMNVEV (reference sequence). The V gene end was trimmed by 0 bases and the J gene end by 0 bases; junction bases not matched to a gene: 8. This CDR3 is CASSLSRTGDSSYEQYF. The DNA for the CDR3 is TGTGCCAGCAGTTTATCCAGGACAGGCGATAGCTCCTACGAGCAGTACTTC.

The V call is TRBV18, the J call TRBJ2-2; D perhaps matches TRBD2 (6 bases). Trimming removed 7 bases at V and 1 base at J, with 7 bases between. From germline, CDR1 is KGHSH and CDR2 LQKENI. This CDR3 is built from 13 residues. CDR3 DNA sequence: TGTGCCAGCTTTAGCGGGAACACCGGGGAGCTGTTTTTT. It is translated as CASFSGNTGELFF.

The chain links TRBV4-1 to TRBJ1-1; D remains ambiguous. The CDR3 sequence is 17 residues long. V lost 4 bases and J 4 bases, leaving 22 bases between the germline ends. The germline V gene has CDR1 MGHRA and CDR2 YSYEKL. CDR3 sequence (DNA): TGCGCCAGCAGCCCTCGGGCGGCGGGCGTTCGGTTCACTGAAGCTTTCTTT. This gives the protein CASSPRAAGVRFTEAFF.

Turning to this clone: A far more abundant clone sits one base away, making this likely a read error. Other DNA sequences within the sample encode an identical CDR3. V and J are TRBV5-1 and TRBJ2-5; TRBD1 matches at 7 bases. The germline V gene has CDR1 SGHRS and CDR2 YFSETQ. The V and J ends lost 5 bases and 5 bases, in that order; junction bases with no gene match: 6. There are 13 residues in the CDR3. The CDR3 nucleotides are TGCGCCAGCAGAAGGGGGACAGAGGAGACCCAGTACTTC. Amino acids: CASRRGTEETQYF.

Remarks on this clone: A read error is the likely source, as a far larger clone sits one nucleotide away. Other DNA sequences within the sample encode an identical CDR3. The genes are TRBV5-1 and TRBJ1-1; 7 positions agree with TRBD1. Germline loops: CDR1 SGHRS, CDR2 YFSETQ. This CDR3 is built from 15 residues. CDR3 bases: TGCGCCAGCAGCCCCCGGACAGGCATGAACACTGAAGCCTTCTTT. Protein: CASSPRTGMNTEAFF. Variable domain in full (rest from reference TRBV5-1 and TRBJ1-1): KAGVTQTPRYLIKTRGQQVTLSCSPISGHRSVSWYQQTPGQGLQFLFEYFSETQRNKGNFPGRFSGRQFSNSRSEMNVSTLELGDSALYLCASSPRTGMNTEAFFGQGTRLTVV.